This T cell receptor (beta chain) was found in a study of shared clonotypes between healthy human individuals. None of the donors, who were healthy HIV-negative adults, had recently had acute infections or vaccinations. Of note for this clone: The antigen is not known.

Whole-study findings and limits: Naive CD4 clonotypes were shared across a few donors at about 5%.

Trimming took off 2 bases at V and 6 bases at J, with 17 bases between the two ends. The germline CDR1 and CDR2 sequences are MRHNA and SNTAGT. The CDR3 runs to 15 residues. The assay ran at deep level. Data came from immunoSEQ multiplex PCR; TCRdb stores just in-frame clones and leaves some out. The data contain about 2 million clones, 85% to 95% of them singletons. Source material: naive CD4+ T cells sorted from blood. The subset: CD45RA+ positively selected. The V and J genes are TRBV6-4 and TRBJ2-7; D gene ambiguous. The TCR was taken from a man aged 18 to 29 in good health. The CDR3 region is CASSDHPPFRREQYF. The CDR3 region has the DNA TGTGCCAGCAGTGACCACCCCCCCTTTCGGCGCGAGCAGTACTTC.